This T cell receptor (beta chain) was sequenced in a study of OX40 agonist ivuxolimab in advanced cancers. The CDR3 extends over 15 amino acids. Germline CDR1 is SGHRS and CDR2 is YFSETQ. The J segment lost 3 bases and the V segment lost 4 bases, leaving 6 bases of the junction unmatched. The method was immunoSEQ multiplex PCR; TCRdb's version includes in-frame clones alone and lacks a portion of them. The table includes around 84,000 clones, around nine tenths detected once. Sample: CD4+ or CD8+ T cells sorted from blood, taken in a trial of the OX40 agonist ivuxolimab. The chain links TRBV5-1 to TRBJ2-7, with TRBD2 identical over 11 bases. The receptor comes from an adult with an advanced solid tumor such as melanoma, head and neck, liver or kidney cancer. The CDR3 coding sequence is TGCGCCAGCAGCATCGATGGACTAGCGGGCTACGAGCAGTACTTC. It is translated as CASSIDGLAGYEQYF.